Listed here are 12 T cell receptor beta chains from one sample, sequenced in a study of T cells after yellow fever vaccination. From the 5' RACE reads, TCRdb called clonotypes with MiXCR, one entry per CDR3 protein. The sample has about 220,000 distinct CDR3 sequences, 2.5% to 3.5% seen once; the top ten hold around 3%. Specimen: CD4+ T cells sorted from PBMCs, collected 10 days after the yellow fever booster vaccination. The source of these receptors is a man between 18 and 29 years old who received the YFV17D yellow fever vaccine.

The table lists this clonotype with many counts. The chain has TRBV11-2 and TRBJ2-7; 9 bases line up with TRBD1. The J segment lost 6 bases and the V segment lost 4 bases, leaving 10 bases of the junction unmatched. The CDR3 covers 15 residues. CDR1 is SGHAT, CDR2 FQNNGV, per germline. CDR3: CASSSIQDRGVEQYF. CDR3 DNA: TGTGCCAGCAGCTCCATTCAGGACAGGGGAGTCGAGCAGTACTTC.

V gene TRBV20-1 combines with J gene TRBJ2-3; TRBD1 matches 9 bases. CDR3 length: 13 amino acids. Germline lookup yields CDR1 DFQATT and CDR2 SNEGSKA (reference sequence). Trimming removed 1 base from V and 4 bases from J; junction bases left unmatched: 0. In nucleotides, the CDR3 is TGCAGTGCTAGAGGACAGGGGGCAGATACGCAGTATTTT. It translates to CSARGQGADTQYF.

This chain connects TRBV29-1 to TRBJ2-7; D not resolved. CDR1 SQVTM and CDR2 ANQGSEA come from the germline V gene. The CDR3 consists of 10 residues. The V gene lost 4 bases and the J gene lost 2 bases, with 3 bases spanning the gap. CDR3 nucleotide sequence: TGCAGCGTTGGGACCTACGAGCAGTACTTC. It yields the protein CSVGTYEQYF.

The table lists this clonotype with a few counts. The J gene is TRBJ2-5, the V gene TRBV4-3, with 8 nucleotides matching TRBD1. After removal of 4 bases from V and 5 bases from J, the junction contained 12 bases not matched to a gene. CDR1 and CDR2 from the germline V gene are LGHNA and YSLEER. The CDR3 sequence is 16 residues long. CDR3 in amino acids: CASSPSGTGLGETQYF. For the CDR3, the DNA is TGCGCCAGCAGCCCTTCAGGGACAGGCCTAGGGGAGACCCAGTACTTC.

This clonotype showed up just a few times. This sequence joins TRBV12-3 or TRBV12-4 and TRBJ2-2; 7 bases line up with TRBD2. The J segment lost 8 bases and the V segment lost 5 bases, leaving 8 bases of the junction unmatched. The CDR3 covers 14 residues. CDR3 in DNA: TGTGCCAGCAGTCCGGGACTACCGATTGGGGAGCTGTTTTTT. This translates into CASSPGLPIGELFF.

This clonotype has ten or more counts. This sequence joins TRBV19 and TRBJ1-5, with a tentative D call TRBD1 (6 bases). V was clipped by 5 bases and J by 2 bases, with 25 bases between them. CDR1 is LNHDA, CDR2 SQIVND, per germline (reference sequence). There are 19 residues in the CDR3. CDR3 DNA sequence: TGTGCCAGTAGTCCAAGAAGGGGGATTGCGGGAAGAGGCAATCAGCCCCAGCATTTT. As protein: CASSPRRGIAGRGNQPQHF.

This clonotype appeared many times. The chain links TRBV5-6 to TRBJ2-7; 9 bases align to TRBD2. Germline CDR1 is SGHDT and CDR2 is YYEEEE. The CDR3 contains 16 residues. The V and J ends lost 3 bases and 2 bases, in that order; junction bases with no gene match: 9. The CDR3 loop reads CASSWELAGGAYEQYV. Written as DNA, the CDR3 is TGTGCCAGCAGCTGGGAGTTGGCGGGGGGGGCCTACGAGCAGTACGTC.

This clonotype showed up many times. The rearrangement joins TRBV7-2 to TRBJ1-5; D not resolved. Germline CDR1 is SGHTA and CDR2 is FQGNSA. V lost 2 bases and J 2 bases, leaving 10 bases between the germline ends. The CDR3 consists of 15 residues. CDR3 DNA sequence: TGTGCCAGCAGCTTAAATTTCTTTGGCAATCAGCCCCAGCATTTT. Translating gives CASSLNFFGNQPQHF.

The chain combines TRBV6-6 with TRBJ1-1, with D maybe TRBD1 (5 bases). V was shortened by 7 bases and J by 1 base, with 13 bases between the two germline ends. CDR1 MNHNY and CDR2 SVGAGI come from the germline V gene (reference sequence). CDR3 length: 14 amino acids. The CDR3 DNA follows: TGTGCCAGCAACCCCGGGGGGGGGAACACTGAAGCTTTCTTT. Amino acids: CASNPGGGNTEAFF.

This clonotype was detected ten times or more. CDR3 DNA sequence: TGCGCCAGCACCCTCGGGGGGCACGGCAAAAACATTCAGTACTTC. This gives the protein CASTLGGHGKNIQYF. The gene calls are TRBV23-1 and TRBJ2-4; a weak D match, TRBD2 (7 bases). Being an ORF, TRBV23-1 has a function that is uncertain. The CDR3 sequence is 15 residues long. V shed 7 bases and J shed 3 bases, with 16 bases lying between them.

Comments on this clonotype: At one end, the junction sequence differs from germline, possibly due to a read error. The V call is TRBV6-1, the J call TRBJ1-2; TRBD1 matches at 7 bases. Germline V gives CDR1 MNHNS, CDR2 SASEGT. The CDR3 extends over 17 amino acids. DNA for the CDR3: TGTGCCAGCAGCCAACGCCTGGTGGGGGGACAGACCTATGGCTACTCCTTC. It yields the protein CASSQRLVGGQTYGYSF.

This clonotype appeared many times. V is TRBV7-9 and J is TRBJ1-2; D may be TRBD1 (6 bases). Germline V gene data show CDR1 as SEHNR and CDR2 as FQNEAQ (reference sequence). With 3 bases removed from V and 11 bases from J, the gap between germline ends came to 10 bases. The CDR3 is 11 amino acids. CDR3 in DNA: TGTGCCAGCAGCTTTACAGGGCGGTACACCTTC. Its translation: CASSFTGRYTF.